The clone carrying this T cell receptor (beta chain) showed up just once. Its antigen is still unknown. Germline V gene lookup returns CDR1 GTSNPN and CDR2 SVGIG (reference sequence). This CDR3 contains 16 residues. J gave up 4 bases and V 4 bases, and 12 bases lay outside the gene matches. Premalignant or tumor cells were enriched by macro-dissection after pathologic assessment. These data belong to a study of immune evolution from preneoplasia to lung adenocarcinoma. The wider study: HLA loss of heterozygosity: roughly 7.5% AIS, 15% MIA, approximately 31% ADC, none AAH.

Points from the study as a whole: From normal lung to invasive adenocarcinoma, top clone frequencies appeared to decrease. Later-stage lesions appeared to have more T cells, more diversity, less clonality.

Assay: immunoSEQ multiplex PCR; the TCRdb copy retains only in-frame clones and omits some. Among some 6,100 clones listed, 65% to 90% were seen once. The rearrangement uses TRBV30 and TRBJ2-1, with 8 bases lining up with TRBD1. The clonotype comes from a person aged 60 to 70 with lung adenocarcinoma. Sequencing was performed on FFPE invasive lung adenocarcinoma tissue. The CDR3 spells CAWTPLGQGAYNEQFF. The CDR3 DNA is TGTGCCTGGACCCCACTAGGGCAGGGGGCTTACAATGAGCAGTTCTTC.